This T cell receptor beta chain appears in the sequencing data of a study of cytomegalovirus exposure and HLA in healthy donors. Study background: A data release that came early held tens of millions of unique TCRs from HLA-typed donors. Study conclusions and caveats: In an earlier analysis, most TCR beta V segments were productive about 87% or about 30% of the time. TCR beta chains numbering more than 150 were designated cytomegalovirus-associated.

This CDR3 has 18 residues. The V segment lost 0 bases and the J segment 5 bases; nucleotides outside the gene matches: 8. Germline CDR1 and CDR2: SGHKS and YYEKEE (reference sequence). Primers for the PCR totalled 60 Vbeta and 13 Jbeta. Sequencing used immunoSEQ multiplex PCR; TCRdb keeps in-frame clones, though not all of them. The repertoire holds about 190,000 clones, about 81% seen once, with roughly 2.1% in the top ten. Those who donated were healthy bone marrow donors. Turning to this clone: Its antigen is as yet unknown.

Sequenced sample: PBMCs. The clonotype was recovered from a woman between 18 and 29 years old in good health and CMV-seropositive. J is TRBJ2-5 and V is TRBV5-5; 15 bases fit TRBD2. CDR3 sequence: CASSLAPGLAGGGETQYF. In DNA, the CDR3 is TGTGCCAGCAGCTTGGCCCCGGGACTAGCGGGGGGCGGTGAGACCCAGTACTTC.